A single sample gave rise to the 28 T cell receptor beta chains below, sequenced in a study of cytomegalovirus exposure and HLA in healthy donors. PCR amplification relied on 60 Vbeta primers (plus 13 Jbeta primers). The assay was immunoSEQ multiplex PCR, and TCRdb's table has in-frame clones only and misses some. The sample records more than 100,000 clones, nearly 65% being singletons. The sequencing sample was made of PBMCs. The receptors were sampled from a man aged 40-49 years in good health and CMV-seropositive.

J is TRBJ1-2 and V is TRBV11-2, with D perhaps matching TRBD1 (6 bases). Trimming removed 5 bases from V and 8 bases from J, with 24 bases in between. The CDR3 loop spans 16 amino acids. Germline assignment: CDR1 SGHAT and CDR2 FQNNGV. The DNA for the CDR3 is TGTGCCAGCAGCCTCCTAGAAGGTCAGGGGTTAACAGGCTACACCTTC. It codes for CASSLLEGQGLTGYTF.

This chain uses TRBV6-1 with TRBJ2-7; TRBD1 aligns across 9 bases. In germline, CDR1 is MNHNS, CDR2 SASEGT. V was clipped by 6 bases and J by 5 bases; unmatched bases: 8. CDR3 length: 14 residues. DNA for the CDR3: TGTGCCAGCAGCCTCCGGACAGGGGTGGACGAGCAGTACTTC. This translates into CASSLRTGVDEQYF.

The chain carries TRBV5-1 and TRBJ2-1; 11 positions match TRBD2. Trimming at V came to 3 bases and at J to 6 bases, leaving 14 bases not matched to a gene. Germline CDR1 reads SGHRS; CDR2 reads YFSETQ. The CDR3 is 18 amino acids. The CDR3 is CASSSGTSGFLPGNEQFF. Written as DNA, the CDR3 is TGCGCCAGCAGCTCGGGGACTAGCGGTTTTCTCCCTGGCAATGAGCAGTTCTTC.

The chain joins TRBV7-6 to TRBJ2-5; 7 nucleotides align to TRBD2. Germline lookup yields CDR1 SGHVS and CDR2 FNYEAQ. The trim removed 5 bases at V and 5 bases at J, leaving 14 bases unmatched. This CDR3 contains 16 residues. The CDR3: CASSPILLAPGETQYF. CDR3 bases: TGTGCCAGCAGCCCCATCCTACTAGCGCCTGGGGAGACCCAGTACTTC.

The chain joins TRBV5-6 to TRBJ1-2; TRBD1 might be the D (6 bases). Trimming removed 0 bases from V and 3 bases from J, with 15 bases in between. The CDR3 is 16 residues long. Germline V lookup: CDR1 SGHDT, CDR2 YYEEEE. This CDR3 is CASSLGSPGQDYGYTF. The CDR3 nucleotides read TGTGCCAGCAGCTTGGGGAGTCCGGGACAAGACTATGGCTACACCTTC.

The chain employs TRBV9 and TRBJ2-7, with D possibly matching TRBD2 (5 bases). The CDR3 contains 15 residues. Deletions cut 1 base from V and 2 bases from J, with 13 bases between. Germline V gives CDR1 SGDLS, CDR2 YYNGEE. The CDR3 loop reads CASSVSAAVTYEQYF. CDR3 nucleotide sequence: TGTGCCAGCAGCGTAAGTGCAGCGGTAACCTACGAGCAGTACTTC.

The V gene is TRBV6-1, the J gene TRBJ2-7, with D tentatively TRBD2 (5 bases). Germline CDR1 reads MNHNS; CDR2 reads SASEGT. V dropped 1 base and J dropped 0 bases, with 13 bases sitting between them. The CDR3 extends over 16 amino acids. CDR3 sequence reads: CASSEESRGFSYEQYF. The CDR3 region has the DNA TGTGCCAGCAGTGAAGAAAGTCGGGGATTCTCCTACGAGCAGTACTTC.

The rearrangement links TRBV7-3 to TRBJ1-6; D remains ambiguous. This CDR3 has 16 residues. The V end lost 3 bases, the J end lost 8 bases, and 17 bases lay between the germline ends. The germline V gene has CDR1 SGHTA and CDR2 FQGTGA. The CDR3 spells CASSFRSRVTYSPLHF. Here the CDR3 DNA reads TGTGCCAGCAGCTTTCGATCGAGGGTTACCTATTCACCCCTCCACTTT.

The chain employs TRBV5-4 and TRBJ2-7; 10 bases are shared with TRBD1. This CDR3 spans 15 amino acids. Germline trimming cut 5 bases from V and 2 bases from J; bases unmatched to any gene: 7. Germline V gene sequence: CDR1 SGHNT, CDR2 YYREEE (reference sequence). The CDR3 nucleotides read TGTGCCAGCAGACTTGACAGGGGGCAGACCTACGAGCAGTACTTC. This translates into CASRLDRGQTYEQYF.

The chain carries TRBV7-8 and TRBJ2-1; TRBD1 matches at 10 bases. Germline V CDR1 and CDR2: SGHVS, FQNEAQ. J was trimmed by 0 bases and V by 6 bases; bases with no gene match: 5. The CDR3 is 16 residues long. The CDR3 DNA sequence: TGTGCCAGCAGACCGACAGGGGGCATCTCCTACAATGAGCAGTTCTTC. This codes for CASRPTGGISYNEQFF.

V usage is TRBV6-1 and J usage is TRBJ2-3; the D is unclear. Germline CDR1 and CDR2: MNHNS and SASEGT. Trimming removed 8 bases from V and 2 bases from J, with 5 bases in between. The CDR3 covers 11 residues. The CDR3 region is CASFFTDTQYF. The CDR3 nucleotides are TGTGCCAGCTTCTTCACAGATACGCAGTATTTT.

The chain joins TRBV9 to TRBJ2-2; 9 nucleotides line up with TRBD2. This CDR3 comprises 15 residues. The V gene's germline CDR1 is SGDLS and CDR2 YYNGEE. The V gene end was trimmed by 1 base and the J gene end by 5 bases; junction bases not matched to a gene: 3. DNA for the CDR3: TGTGCCAGCAGCGTAACAGCGGGGGGTACCGGGGAGCTGTTTTTT. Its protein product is CASSVTAGGTGELFF.

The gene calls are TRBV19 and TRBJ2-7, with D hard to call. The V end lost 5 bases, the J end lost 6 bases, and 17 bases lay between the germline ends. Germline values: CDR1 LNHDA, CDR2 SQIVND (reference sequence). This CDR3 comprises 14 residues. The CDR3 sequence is CASSPRTFNPEQYF. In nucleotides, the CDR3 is TGTGCCAGTAGTCCGCGTACGTTTAATCCCGAGCAGTACTTC.

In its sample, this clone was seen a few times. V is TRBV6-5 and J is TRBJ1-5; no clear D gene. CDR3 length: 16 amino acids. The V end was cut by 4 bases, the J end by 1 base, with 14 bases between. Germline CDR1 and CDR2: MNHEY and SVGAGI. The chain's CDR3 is CASSSTSGLSNQPQHF. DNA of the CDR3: TGTGCCAGCAGTTCCACTAGCGGGCTCAGCAATCAGCCCCAGCATTTT.

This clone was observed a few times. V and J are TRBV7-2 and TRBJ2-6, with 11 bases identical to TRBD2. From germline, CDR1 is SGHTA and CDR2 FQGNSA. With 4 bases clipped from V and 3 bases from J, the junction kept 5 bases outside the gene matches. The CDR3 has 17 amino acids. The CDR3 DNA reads TGTGCCAGCAGCTCCCTAGCGGGAGGCCGTGGGGCCAACGTCCTGACTTTC. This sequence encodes CASSSLAGGRGANVLTF.

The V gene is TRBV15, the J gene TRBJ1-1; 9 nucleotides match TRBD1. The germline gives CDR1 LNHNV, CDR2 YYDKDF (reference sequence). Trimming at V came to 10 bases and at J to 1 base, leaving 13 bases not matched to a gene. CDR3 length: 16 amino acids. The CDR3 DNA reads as TGTGCCAGCGGCTCCGGGACAGGGCGACCGAACACTGAAGCTTTCTTT. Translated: CASGSGTGRPNTEAFF.

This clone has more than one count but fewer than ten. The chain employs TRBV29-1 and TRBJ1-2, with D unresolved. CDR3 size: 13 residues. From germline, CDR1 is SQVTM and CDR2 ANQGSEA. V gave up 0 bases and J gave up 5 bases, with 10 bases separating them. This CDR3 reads CSVEDRGRYGYTF. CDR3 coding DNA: TGCAGCGTTGAAGACCGAGGGCGGTATGGCTACACCTTC.

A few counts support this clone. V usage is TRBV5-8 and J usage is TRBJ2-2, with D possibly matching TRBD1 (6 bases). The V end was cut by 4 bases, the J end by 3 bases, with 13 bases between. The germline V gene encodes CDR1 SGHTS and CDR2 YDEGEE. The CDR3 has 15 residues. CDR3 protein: CASSTGSTYTGELFF. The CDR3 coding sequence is TGTGCCAGCAGCACAGGGAGCACGTACACCGGGGAGCTGTTTTTT.

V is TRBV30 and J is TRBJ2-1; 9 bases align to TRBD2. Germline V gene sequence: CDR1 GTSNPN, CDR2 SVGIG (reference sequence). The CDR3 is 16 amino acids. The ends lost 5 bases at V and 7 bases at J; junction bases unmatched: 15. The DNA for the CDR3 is TGTGCCTGGGCTCGAGCAAGGACTAGCGCTTGGAATGAGCAGTTCTTC. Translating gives CAWARARTSAWNEQFF.

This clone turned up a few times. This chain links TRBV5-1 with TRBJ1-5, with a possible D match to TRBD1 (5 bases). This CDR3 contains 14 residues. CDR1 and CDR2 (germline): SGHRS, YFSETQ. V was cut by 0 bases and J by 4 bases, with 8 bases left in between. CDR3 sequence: CASSLGQRNQPQHF. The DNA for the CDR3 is TGCGCCAGCAGCTTGGGACAGAGGAATCAGCCCCAGCATTTT.

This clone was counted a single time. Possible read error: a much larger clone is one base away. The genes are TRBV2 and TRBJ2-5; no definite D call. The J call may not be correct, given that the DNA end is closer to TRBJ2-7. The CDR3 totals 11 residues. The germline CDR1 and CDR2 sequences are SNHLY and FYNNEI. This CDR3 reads CASSPIYEQYF. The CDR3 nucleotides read TGTGCCAGCAGTCCAATCTACGAGCAGTACTTC.

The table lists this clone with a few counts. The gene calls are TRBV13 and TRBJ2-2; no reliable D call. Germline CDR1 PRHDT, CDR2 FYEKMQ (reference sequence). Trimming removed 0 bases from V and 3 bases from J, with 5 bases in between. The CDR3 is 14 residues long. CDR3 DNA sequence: TGTGCCAGCAGCTTAGGACATCACACCGGGGAGCTGTTTTTT. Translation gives CASSLGHHTGELFF. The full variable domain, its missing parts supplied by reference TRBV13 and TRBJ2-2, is AAGVIQSPRHLIKEKRETATLKCYPIPRHDTVYWYQQGPGQDPQFLISFYEKMQSDKGSIPDRFSAQQFSDYHSELNMSSLELGDSALYFCASSLGHHTGELFFGEGSRLTVL.

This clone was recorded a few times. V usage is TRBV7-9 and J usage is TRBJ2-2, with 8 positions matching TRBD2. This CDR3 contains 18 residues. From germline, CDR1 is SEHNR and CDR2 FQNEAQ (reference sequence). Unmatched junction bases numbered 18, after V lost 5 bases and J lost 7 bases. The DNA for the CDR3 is TGTGCCAGCAGCCCCGGGGGGCTAGCGGGCGTCGGGTTCGGGGAGCTGTTTTTT. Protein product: CASSPGGLAGVGFGELFF.

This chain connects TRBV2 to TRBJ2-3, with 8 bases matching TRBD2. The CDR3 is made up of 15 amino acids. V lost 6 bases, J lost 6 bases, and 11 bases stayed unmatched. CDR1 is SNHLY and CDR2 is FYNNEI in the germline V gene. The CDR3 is CASSAGLAGSDTQYF. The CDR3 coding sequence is TGTGCCAGCAGCGCGGGGCTAGCGGGTTCCGATACGCAGTATTTT.

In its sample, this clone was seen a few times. The CDR3, as DNA: TGTGCCAGCAGCGACAGGGAAGGGGTTAGCACTGAAGCTTTCTTT. This encodes CASSDREGVSTEAFF. The chain couples TRBV13 to TRBJ1-1; 7 bases match TRBD1. This CDR3 comprises 15 residues. Trimming cost V 5 bases and J 4 bases; bases outside gene matches: 10. Looked up from germline, CDR1 is PRHDT and CDR2 is FYEKMQ (reference sequence). The full variable domain, rest sourced from reference TRBV13 and TRBJ1-1, is AAGVIQSPRHLIKEKRETATLKCYPIPRHDTVYWYQQGPGQDPQFLISFYEKMQSDKGSIPDRFSAQQFSDYHSELNMSSLELGDSALYFCASSDREGVSTEAFFGQGTRLTVV.

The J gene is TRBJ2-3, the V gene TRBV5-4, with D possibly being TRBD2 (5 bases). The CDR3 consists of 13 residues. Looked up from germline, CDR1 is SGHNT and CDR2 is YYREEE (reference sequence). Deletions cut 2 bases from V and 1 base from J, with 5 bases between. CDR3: CASSLAGTDTQYF. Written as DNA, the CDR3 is TGTGCCAGCAGCTTAGCGGGCACAGATACGCAGTATTTT.

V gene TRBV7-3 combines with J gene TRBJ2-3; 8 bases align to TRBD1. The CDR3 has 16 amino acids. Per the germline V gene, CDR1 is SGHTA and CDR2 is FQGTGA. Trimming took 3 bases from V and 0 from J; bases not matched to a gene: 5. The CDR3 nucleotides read TGTGCCAGCAGCTTCCAGGGGGCTCGAAGCACAGATACGCAGTATTTT. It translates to CASSFQGARSTDTQYF.

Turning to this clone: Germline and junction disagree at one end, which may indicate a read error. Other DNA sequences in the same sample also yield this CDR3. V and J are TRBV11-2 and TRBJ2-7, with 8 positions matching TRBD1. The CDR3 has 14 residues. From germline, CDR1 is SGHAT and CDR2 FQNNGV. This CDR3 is CASSNRGQGSKQYF. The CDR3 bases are TGTGCCAGCAGCAATCGAGGACAGGGTTCCAAGCAGTACTTT.